The present T cell receptor beta chain was sequenced within a study of blood T cell repertoires in COVID-19. Study-level information: The analysed material was cDNA or gDNA that came from T cells, B-cell-depleted T cells, or PBMCs.

The V gene's germline CDR1 is MNHEY and CDR2 SVGAGI. V was shortened by 4 bases and J by 5 bases, with 14 bases between the two germline ends. CDR3 length equals 14 residues. Per the original data handling: Amplification from reference gene primers served as the basis for estimated nucleated cell counts. Only in-frame clones appear in the TCRdb table, and some are missing; sequencing was by immunoSEQ multiplex PCR. V and J calls and clone size come straight from that table; D and trimming were deduced from the DNA. The sample holds approximately 300,000 clones, over 80% seen once. The chain joins TRBV6-5 to TRBJ1-1; the D gene is possibly TRBD1 (5 bases). Sequences were obtained from peripheral blood. This TCR came from a woman aged 40 to 50 with acute or convalescent COVID-19. The CDR3 spells CASSSPEGRTEAFF. For the CDR3, the DNA is TGTGCCAGCAGTTCCCCAGAGGGGAGGACTGAAGCTTTCTTT.